The 18 T cell receptor beta chains below were found in one sample sequenced in a study of blood T cell repertoires in COVID-19 (dated by TCRdb to between 2020 and 2021). The method behind the library was the immunoSEQ multiplex PCR assay. The source is immuneACCESS, and TCRdb retained only in-frame sequences with V and J called. Part of the clones is not carried over; for the studies checked, unresolved V genes explain less than half of this, and the remainder is unexplained. The sample records some 78,000 clones, 90% of which are singletons. Clones ranked in the top ten supply roughly 4.5% of the sample. Sequencing input: peripheral blood. The origin of the receptors is a woman older than 75 with active or convalescent COVID-19.

The CDR3 DNA reads as TGTGCCAGTAGCCGGGACAGGATAAAAAACTATGGCTACACCTTC. Its protein product is CASSRDRIKNYGYTF. The chain has TRBV6-5 and TRBJ1-2; TRBD1 matches at 8 bases. V was pared by 9 bases and J by 2 bases, with 11 bases of the junction left unmatched. Germline V gene sequence: CDR1 MNHEY, CDR2 SVGAGI. The length of the CDR3 is 15 residues.

V is TRBV28 and J is TRBJ1-2; the match to TRBD1 covers 10 bases. The CDR3 is made up of 14 amino acids. Germline values: CDR1 MDHEN, CDR2 SYDVKM. After removal of 6 bases from V and 10 bases from J, the junction contained 11 bases not matched to a gene. The CDR3 loop reads CASRDGTGEFDYTF. As DNA, the CDR3 is TGTGCCAGCAGGGACGGGACAGGGGAATTTGACTACACCTTC.

The chain uses TRBV5-5 and TRBJ2-5; the match to TRBD2 covers 11 bases. CDR1 is SGHKS and CDR2 is YYEKEE in the germline V gene (reference sequence). J gave up 5 bases and V 0 bases, and 3 bases lay outside the gene matches. The CDR3 contains 15 residues. The CDR3 bases are TGTGCCAGCAGCTTGGGAGGGACTAGCGGCGAGACCCAGTACTTC. It translates to CASSLGGTSGETQYF. Filled out from reference TRBV5-5 and TRBJ2-5, the complete variable domain reads DAGVTQSPTHLIKTRGQQVTLRCSPISGHKSVSWYQQVLGQGPQFIFQYYEKEERGRGNFPDRFSARQFPNYSSELNVNALLLGDSALYLCASSLGGTSGETQYFGPGTRLLVL.

The chain is built from TRBV2 and TRBJ1-1; 7 bases map to TRBD1. The CDR3 length is 15 residues. Germline V gene sequence: CDR1 SNHLY, CDR2 FYNNEI. The V segment lost 5 bases and the J segment 6 bases; nucleotides outside the gene matches: 12. The CDR3 reads CASSTQGGGWAEAFF. The CDR3 DNA reads as TGTGCCAGCAGTACTCAGGGGGGCGGATGGGCTGAAGCTTTCTTT.

The genes are TRBV11-3 and TRBJ1-1; D might be TRBD1 (5 bases). CDR3 size: 13 residues. V was pared by 6 bases and J by 4 bases, with 12 bases between. Germline V gives CDR1 SGHNT, CDR2 YENEEA. CDR3 coding DNA: TGTGCCAGCAGGGTCAGGGCAGCCACTGAAGCTTTCTTT. As protein: CASRVRAATEAFF.

The chain employs TRBV11-2 and TRBJ2-7, with TRBD2 identical over 9 bases. Germline lookup yields CDR1 SGHAT and CDR2 FQNNGV. With 3 bases clipped from V and 6 bases from J, the junction kept 9 bases outside the gene matches. This CDR3 contains 15 residues. CDR3 in amino acids: CASSFGSGRTSEQYF. CDR3 coding DNA: TGTGCCAGCAGCTTCGGAAGCGGGAGGACGAGCGAGCAGTACTTC.

The V call is TRBV6-5, the J call TRBJ1-2; the match to TRBD1 covers 9 bases. The CDR3 runs to 15 residues. Germline CDR1 and CDR2: MNHEY and SVGAGI. The V segment lost 6 bases and the J segment 2 bases; nucleotides outside the gene matches: 7. The CDR3 loop reads CASRPGQGWNYGYTF. The CDR3 DNA is TGTGCCAGCAGACCCGGACAGGGGTGGAACTATGGCTACACCTTC.

The chain combines TRBV5-1 with TRBJ2-3; D is possibly TRBD2 (6 bases). V was cut by 0 bases and J by 1 base, with 9 bases left in between. Germline values: CDR1 SGHRS, CDR2 YFSETQ. The CDR3 extends over 15 amino acids. The CDR3, as DNA: TGCGCCAGCAGCTTGGGACTAGGAGGCACAGATACGCAGTATTTT. Its protein is CASSLGLGGTDTQYF.

DNA for the CDR3: TGCGCCAGCAGCCCCAGATGGTCGGGTGCCTACAATGAGCAGTTCTTC. This sequence encodes CASSPRWSGAYNEQFF. This chain joins TRBV4-3 and TRBJ2-1; D not resolved. The V end lost 4 bases, the J end lost 2 bases, and 15 bases lay between the germline ends. Looked up from germline, CDR1 is LGHNA and CDR2 is YSLEER. The CDR3 has 16 residues.

The gene calls are TRBV9 and TRBJ2-7; 10 bases line up with TRBD1. In germline, CDR1 is SGDLS, CDR2 YYNGEE. Germline trimming cut 4 bases from V and 3 bases from J; bases unmatched to any gene: 4. The CDR3 contains 14 residues. CDR3 region: CASSRTGGSYEQYF. The CDR3 DNA follows: TGTGCCAGCAGCAGGACAGGGGGGAGCTACGAGCAGTACTTC.

V and J are TRBV28 and TRBJ2-7; TRBD1 matches at 7 bases. Germline CDR1 and CDR2: MDHEN and SYDVKM. The ends lost 7 bases at V and 4 bases at J; junction bases unmatched: 7. The CDR3 sequence is 13 residues long. CDR3 protein: CASTPPRGYEQYF. In DNA form, the CDR3 reads TGTGCCAGCACCCCGCCCAGGGGGTACGAGCAGTACTTC.

The chain has TRBV5-4 and TRBJ2-7, with TRBD2 as a possible D gene (6 bases). Trimming cost V 0 bases and J 4 bases, with 17 bases left between them. Germline values: CDR1 SGHNT, CDR2 YYREEE (reference sequence). This CDR3 is built from 16 residues. The CDR3 sequence: CASSLGGRDSTYEQYF. In DNA form, the CDR3 reads TGTGCCAGCAGCTTGGGCGGACGGGACTCAACGTACGAGCAGTACTTC. Full variable domain (remainder filled in from reference TRBV5-4 and TRBJ2-7): ETGVTQSPTHLIKTRGQQVTLRCSSQSGHNTVSWYQQALGQGPQFIFQYYREEENGRGNFPPRFSGLQFPNYSSELNVNALELDDSALYLCASSLGGRDSTYEQYFGPGTRLTVT.

The CDR3 region has the DNA TGTGCCAGCAGTTTAGCGGCAGGGGTCGCCTACGAGCAGTACTTC. It codes for CASSLAAGVAYEQYF. This chain links TRBV27 with TRBJ2-7, with a weak D call TRBD1 (6 bases). This CDR3 has 15 residues. V gave up 2 bases and J gave up 2 bases, with 13 bases separating them. CDR1 is MNHEY, CDR2 SMNVEV, per germline (reference sequence).

V and J are TRBV7-6 and TRBJ2-3; D unclear. The CDR3 sequence is 20 residues long. Trimming removed 2 bases from V and 0 bases from J, with 24 bases in between. In germline, CDR1 is SGHVS, CDR2 FNYEAQ. Written as DNA, the CDR3 is TGTGCCAGCAGCTTAAATGCCCGGGTCCCCACTTTATCTAGCACAGATACGCAGTATTTT. Its translation: CASSLNARVPTLSSTDTQYF.

This clone was recorded only once. The rearrangement joins TRBV14 to TRBJ2-6; TRBD2 is a possible D gene (6 bases). There are 18 residues in the CDR3. V lost 5 bases to trimming and J lost 0 bases, with 17 bases between them. Germline V lookup: CDR1 SGHDN, CDR2 FVKESK. In nucleotides, the CDR3 is TGTGCCAGCAGCTTCCGGGACTTGACATTCTCTGGGGCCAACGTCCTGACTTTC. Its translation is CASSFRDLTFSGANVLTF.

Here the CDR3 reads CASSSGQGFWNTEAFF. In DNA, the CDR3 is TGTGCCAGCAGTTCCGGACAGGGTTTTTGGAACACTGAAGCTTTCTTT. This chain links TRBV6-5 with TRBJ1-1; 8 bases align to TRBD1. Germline V gives CDR1 MNHEY, CDR2 SVGAGI. The CDR3 is 16 amino acids. The V segment lost 4 bases and the J segment 1 base; nucleotides outside the gene matches: 8.

The chain is built from TRBV24-1 and TRBJ2-3, with 7 nucleotides matching TRBD1. V shed 7 bases and J 0 bases; nucleotides not matched to a gene: 6. This CDR3 comprises 15 residues. Germline V gene data show CDR1 as KGHDR and CDR2 as SFDVKD. The CDR3 is CATSVQGLSTDTQYF. CDR3 bases: TGTGCCACCAGCGTACAGGGGCTAAGCACAGATACGCAGTATTTT.

The chain has TRBV2 and TRBJ2-5; 7 nucleotides agree with TRBD1. Unmatched junction bases numbered 2, after V lost 6 bases and J lost 4 bases. The CDR3 length is 12 residues. The germline CDR1 and CDR2 sequences are SNHLY and FYNNEI. The CDR3 DNA sequence: TGTGCCAGCAGGAGGGACAGAGAGACCCAGTACTTC. Its translation is CASRRDRETQYF. The variable domain in full, with the rest retrieved from reference TRBV2 and TRBJ2-5, is EPEVTQTPSHQVTQMGQEVILRCVPISNHLYFYWYRQILGQKVEFLVSFYNNEISEKSEIFDDQFSVERPDGSNFTLKIRSTKLEDSAMYFCASRRDRETQYFGPGTRLLVL.